This record covers a single T cell receptor beta chain. Its antigen specificity is not known. It has no much larger one-base neighbor in the sample; base qualities were not kept. This entry is derived from a study of PD-1 blockade in classical Hodgkin lymphoma (dated by TCRdb to 2019 to 2021). Regarding the research as a whole: Nivolumab dosing was 3 mg/kg intravenously every 2 weeks, continuing until either disease progression or unacceptable toxicity. To define a peripheral blood immune signature of response to PD-1 blockade in classical Hodgkin lymphoma, the study combined TCR beta sequencing with CyTOF.

What the research found in general, with its limitations: Only a single clinical trial cohort was studied, and what caused the repertoire differences, possibly disease activity or prior therapy, remained undefined. Lower diversity was seen in patients whose nivolumab began less than 1 year after ASCT, and these patients were left out of later analyses so that immune reconstitution would not confound the results. Baseline TCR diversity was reported as lower in newly diagnosed patients than in healthy donors, and lower still in relapsed/refractory patients. A significant rise by C4D1 was seen in CD4+ but not CD8+ TCR diversity (p=0.0027 vs p=0.16), with the rise being most apparent in complete responders (p=0.02). Among trial patients, those achieving complete response had baseline diversity similar to that of newly diagnosed patients, while diversity was significantly lower in partial responders and progressors.

This specimen's time point label, per the study, means: cycle 2 day 1 (C2D1) of nivolumab. Every trial patient had relapsed following autologous stem cell transplantation, and prior brentuximab vedotin exposure was what differed among cohorts A, B and C. The trial cohort was composed of some 57 patients with relapsed/refractory classical Hodgkin lymphoma, for whom complete response, partial response or progressive disease was recorded as best overall response. Single-agent nivolumab was administered to trial patients in the multi-cohort phase II CheckMate 205 trial. An independent review committee assessed best overall response by applying the 2007 International Working Group response criteria. Trial PBMCs were collected just before the start of nivolumab (C1D1) and during therapy at cycle 2 day 1 and cycle 4 day 1. Peripheral blood was collected in 8 mL Vacutainer Cell Preparation Tubes, from which PBMCs were isolated by centrifugation and then cryopreserved.

The Qiagen DNeasy kit was used to extract genomic DNA both from unsorted PBMCs and from the negatively selected CD4+ and CD8+ fractions. TCR beta CDR3 regions were amplified by immunoSEQ multiplex PCR using primers annealing to V and J segments. Amplification bias was minimized using a synthetic immune receptor repertoire, and residual bias was removed computationally after sequencing. On the authors' methods: Repertoire diversity was quantified as the Shannon entropy index using custom Python scripts. Unsorted, CD4+ and CD8+ repertoires were analyzed separately, except in combined analyses where CD4+ and CD8+ sequences were merged in silico. Clonal expansion was defined as a frequency increase of at least 2-fold after treatment compared with C1D1, and clones undetected at baseline were assigned a pseudocount of 0.5. Singleton clones were defined as clones with 0 or 1 copy at C1D1, and non-singleton clones were defined as clones with 2 or more copies. Clones expanded in unsorted samples were labelled as CD4+, CD8+ or unknown by matching protein sequences in sorted samples from the same patient. Diversity changes from C1D1 to C4D1 were tested in paired samples using Wilcoxon tests. TCRdb retrieved this table from immuneACCESS and kept in-frame rearrangements only. Not all clones are present; in checked studies, unresolved V genes account for under half, and no reason is known for the remainder. V, J and clone size reflect that table, while D and trimming were determined from the DNA. The sample contains around 35,000 clones, 88% of them found a single time. 7% to 9% of the sample goes to the ten largest clones.

CDR1 and CDR2 are read off the germline V gene as MNHEY and SVGAGI. The junction carries 12 bases between V and J, which are trimmed by 5 bases and 4 bases respectively. The CDR3 runs 13 amino acids, cysteine and phenylalanine included. Only the CDR3 DNA stays, 39 bases, in frame from base 1. The sample consisted of peripheral blood mononuclear cells (PBMCs), taken before the second cycle of nivolumab. The chain joins TRBV6-5 to TRBJ2-7; a tentative D call is TRBD1 (6 bases match). The clonotype comes from a human donor with classical Hodgkin lymphoma. The CDR3 protein: CASSEIQGYEQYF. The DNA sequence reads TGTGCCAGCAGTGAAATACAGGGATACGAGCAGTACTTC.